A single sample is the source of the 27 T cell receptor beta chains below, sequenced in a study of read filtering for tumor transcriptome and immune sequencing. The library was built from 400 ng RNA with molecular barcoded adaptors for alpha/delta and beta/gamma chains. One entry per CDR3 protein, called by TCRdb with MiXCR from the reads. The sample consists of about 380 distinct CDR3 sequences, approximately 80% of them appearing once. The sequenced sample was a population of CD138-negative cells sorted from bone marrow. These receptors all come from a donor at least 40 years old with multiple myeloma. This table probably holds off-target reads from a library built for another chain.

The chain recombines TRBV29-1 with TRBJ2-1; D tentatively reads TRBD1 or TRBD2 (6 bases each). V shed 7 bases and J shed 3 bases, with 16 bases lying between them. The CDR3 totals 14 residues. Germline V gene sequence: CDR1 SQVTM, CDR2 ANQGSEA. The DNA for the CDR3 is TGCAGCGCCCCGGGGGCGGCCGGCTACAATGAGCAGTTCTTC. Protein product: CSAPGAAGYNEQFF.

This clonotype was seen a single time. The chain carries TRBV6-1 and TRBJ2-5; either TRBD1 or TRBD2 may fit D (6 bases each). V gave up 6 bases and J gave up 5 bases, with 16 bases separating them. The CDR3 sequence is 14 residues long. CDR1 and CDR2 (germline): MNHNS, SASEGT. CDR3 bases: TGTGCCAGCAGACCCCGAAGGGGGGAGGAGACCCAGTACTTC. This gives the protein CASRPRRGEETQYF.

The chain links TRBV3-1 to TRBJ2-7; D is possibly TRBD2 (5 bases). The CDR3 totals 12 residues. Per germline, CDR1 LGHDT and CDR2 YNNKEL (reference sequence). V was trimmed by 1 base and J by 7 bases, leaving 8 bases between them. The CDR3 region is CASSQVGVEQYF. The CDR3 DNA follows: TGTGCCAGCAGCCAAGTCGGGGTTGAGCAGTACTTC.

A single count supports this clonotype. V and J are TRBV10-2 and TRBJ2-1; 8 nucleotides line up with TRBD2. J was trimmed by 5 bases and V by 7 bases; bases with no gene match: 10. Germline CDR1 is WSHSY and CDR2 is SAAADI. The CDR3 is 15 residues long. CDR3 sequence reads: CASIFRLATNNEQFF. The CDR3 coding sequence is TGCGCCAGCATTTTCAGACTAGCGACGAACAATGAGCAGTTCTTC.

This clonotype appeared once. The rearrangement joins TRBV5-4 to TRBJ1-6; tentatively, D is TRBD1 (6 bases). The germline CDR1 and CDR2 sequences are SGHNT and YYREEE (reference sequence). This CDR3 region has 14 residues. V lost 2 bases and J 5 bases, leaving 8 bases between the germline ends. CDR3 sequence reads: CASSLGQNNSPLHF. The CDR3 DNA sequence: TGTGCCAGCAGCTTAGGACAGAATAATTCACCCCTCCACTTT.

This rearrangement joins TRBV6-6 to TRBJ2-5; 9 bases are a match to TRBD2. V lost 4 bases to trimming and J lost 2 bases; unmatched junction nucleotides: 14. CDR3 length: 18 amino acids. CDR1 is MNHNY, CDR2 SVGAGI, per germline (reference sequence). CDR3 in amino acids: CASSSLLAGISLQETQYF. CDR3 bases: TGTGCCAGCAGTTCACTACTAGCGGGTATTTCACTTCAAGAGACCCAGTACTTC.

CDR3 region: CASSQVASSYNEQFF. Here the CDR3 DNA reads TGTGCCAGCAGCCAAGTCGCCAGCTCCTACAATGAGCAGTTCTTC. V gene TRBV14 combines with J gene TRBJ2-1; D remains unclear. V was pared by 1 base and J by 0 bases, with 7 bases between. The CDR3 extends over 15 amino acids. Germline V gene data show CDR1 as SGHDN and CDR2 as FVKESK.

The V call is TRBV28, the J call TRBJ2-1; 8 bases match TRBD2. J lost 13 bases, V lost 4 bases, and 9 bases had no gene match. The CDR3 consists of 13 residues. Germline assignment: CDR1 MDHEN and CDR2 SYDVKM. For the CDR3, the DNA is TGTGCCAGCAGTTCCGGAGGTAGCGGGATTCAGTTCTTC. It translates to CASSSGGSGIQFF.

DNA of the CDR3: TGTGCCAGCAGTTCTACAGCCAAAAACATTCAGTACTTC. Encoded protein: CASSSTAKNIQYF. The rearrangement uses TRBV28 and TRBJ2-4; no reliable D call. The CDR3 runs to 13 residues. Germline V gives CDR1 MDHEN, CDR2 SYDVKM. Trimming took 4 bases from V and 0 from J, leaving 4 bases between them. Variable domain in full (rest from reference TRBV28 and TRBJ2-4): DVKVTQSSRYLVKRTGEKVFLECVQDMDHENMFWYRQDPGLGLRLIYFSYDVKMKEKGDIPEGYSVSREKKERFSLILESASTNQTSMYLCASSSTAKNIQYFGAGTRLSVL.

The chain uses TRBV19 and TRBJ2-6, with 7 bases matching TRBD2. This CDR3 has 14 amino acids. V shed 11 bases and J 4 bases; nucleotides not matched to a gene: 8. CDR1 is LNHDA and CDR2 is SQIVND in the germline V gene (reference sequence). CDR3 bases: TGTGCCTCCTGGGGGGGTTCGGGGGCCAACGTCCTGACTTTC. As protein: CASWGGSGANVLTF.

The V gene is TRBV14, the J gene TRBJ2-5; a possible D gene is TRBD2 (6 bases). Germline V gene data show CDR1 as SGHDN and CDR2 as FVKESK. V lost 4 bases and J lost 5, with 20 bases in between. The CDR3 sequence is 16 residues long. Here the CDR3 reads CASSPSGGAAGETQYF. The CDR3 DNA reads TGTGCCAGCAGCCCCAGCGGAGGCGCAGCGGGCGAGACCCAGTACTTC.

This chain connects TRBV7-6 to TRBJ1-1; no clear D. CDR1 is SGHVS, CDR2 FNYEAQ, per germline. Trimming stripped 4 bases from V and 2 bases from J, with 8 bases between. The CDR3 is 13 amino acids. The CDR3 bases are TGTGCCAGCAGCTGGAAAACAAACACTGAAGCTTTCTTT. It translates to CASSWKTNTEAFF.

The chain recombines TRBV5-1 with TRBJ1-1; no clear D. V lost 0 bases to trimming and J lost 1 base, with 7 bases between them. CDR3 size: 14 residues. Germline assignment: CDR1 SGHRS and CDR2 YFSETQ. CDR3 bases: TGCGCCAGCAGCTTGGCCCTGAGGAACACTGAAGCTTTCTTT. This codes for CASSLALRNTEAFF.

This sequence joins TRBV5-8 and TRBJ2-1; 11 bases map to TRBD2. CDR1 SGHTS and CDR2 YDEGEE come from the germline V gene. The CDR3 covers 15 residues. With V trimmed by 2 bases and J by 14 bases, 12 bases remained unmatched. The DNA for the CDR3 is TGTGCCAGCAGCTTTGCCGGGACTAGCGGATGGGAGAAGTTCTTC. It codes for CASSFAGTSGWEKFF.

Only one count was recorded for this clonotype. The chain couples TRBV14 to TRBJ2-7, with D uncertain. Trimming left V 1 base short and J 0 bases short, with 7 bases between. The CDR3 spans 14 residues. Germline V lookup: CDR1 SGHDN, CDR2 FVKESK. The CDR3 is CASSQVDRSYEQYF. CDR3 nucleotides: TGTGCCAGCAGCCAAGTAGACCGCTCCTACGAGCAGTACTTC.

The rearrangement links TRBV3-1 to TRBJ2-1; maybe TRBD1 (6 bases). Germline CDR1 reads LGHDT; CDR2 reads YNNKEL (reference sequence). Trimming pared 2 bases from V and 12 bases from J, leaving 17 bases between. The CDR3 extends over 14 amino acids. CDR3 amino acids: CASSQRNRDKGQFF. CDR3 sequence (DNA): TGTGCCAGCAGCCAACGAAACAGGGACAAGGGGCAGTTCTTC.

CDR3: CASSFGSSYNEQFF. DNA for the CDR3: TGTGCCAGCAGTTTCGGCTCCTCCTACAATGAGCAGTTCTTC. The J gene is TRBJ2-1, the V gene TRBV6-2 or TRBV6-3, with D unresolved. The CDR3 is made up of 14 amino acids. The V gene lost 4 bases and the J gene lost 0 bases, with 7 bases spanning the gap. The germline CDR1 and CDR2 sequences are MNHEY and SVGEGT.

The chain combines TRBV12-5 with TRBJ2-5, with 7 bases lining up with TRBD1. The V gene's germline CDR1 is LGHNT and CDR2 FRNRAP. V was pared by 0 bases and J by 5 bases, with 27 bases of the junction left unmatched. This CDR3 contains 22 residues. In DNA form, the CDR3 reads TGTGCTAGTGGTTTGGTGTCTGACCCGGACAGGAACATACCGGGCCTGGGGGAGACCCAGTACTTC. Translation: CASGLVSDPDRNIPGLGETQYF.

This chain connects TRBV10-3 to TRBJ2-1, with TRBD2 matching over 8 bases. The trim removed 8 bases at V and 10 bases at J, leaving 10 bases unmatched. The V gene's germline CDR1 is ENHRY and CDR2 SYGVKD. CDR3 size: 13 residues. The DNA of the CDR3 is TGTGCCATCGGGGGTACAGCGGGGGAAGAGCAGTTCTTC. This gives the protein CAIGGTAGEEQFF.

V gene TRBV5-1 combines with J gene TRBJ1-1; maybe TRBD1 (5 bases). This CDR3 is 14 amino acids long. CDR1 is SGHRS, CDR2 YFSETQ, per germline. V was cut by 4 bases and J by 3 bases, with 13 bases left in between. CDR3 nucleotides: TGCGCCAGCAGCGCTTGGGGGGAGGACACTGAAGCTTTCTTT. Encoded protein: CASSAWGEDTEAFF.

V and J are TRBV28 and TRBJ1-5; D is uncertain. V was pared by 1 base and J by 6 bases, with 4 bases between. The V gene's germline CDR1 is MDHEN and CDR2 SYDVKM. The CDR3 contains 12 residues. The CDR3 reads CASSLFGQPQHF. Written as DNA, the CDR3 is TGTGCCAGCAGTTTATTTGGTCAGCCCCAGCATTTT.

The gene calls are TRBV5-1 and TRBJ2-1; TRBD1 agrees at 11 bases. The germline gives CDR1 SGHRS, CDR2 YFSETQ. Germline trimming cut 3 bases from V and 9 bases from J; bases unmatched to any gene: 5. The CDR3 sequence is 14 residues long. CDR3 bases: TGCGCCAGCAGCTCCGGACAGGGGGCAAGTGAGCAGTTCTTC. Translating it yields CASSSGQGASEQFF.

The chain employs TRBV20-1 and TRBJ1-1; no reliable D call. The germline CDR1 and CDR2 sequences are DFQATT and SNEGSKA (reference sequence). Trimming shortened V by 1 base and J by 11 bases, and 14 bases separated the two germline ends. The CDR3 length is 12 residues. The CDR3 protein is CSARAATLDAFF. The CDR3 DNA reads as TGCAGTGCTAGAGCGGCCACCCTTGACGCTTTCTTT.

The chain couples TRBV20-1 to TRBJ2-7; 7 bases line up with TRBD1. CDR1 and CDR2 (germline): DFQATT, SNEGSKA (reference sequence). This CDR3 region has 14 residues. The CDR3 DNA follows: TGCAGCCTTAAAGGGGACAGTTACTCCTACGAGCAGTACTTC. Protein sequence: CSLKGDSYSYEQYF.

The V and J genes are TRBV19 and TRBJ2-1, with 9 nucleotides matching TRBD1. Trimming cost V 7 bases and J 9 bases; bases outside gene matches: 10. Germline values: CDR1 LNHDA, CDR2 SQIVND (reference sequence). CDR3 size: 14 residues. CDR3 DNA sequence: TGTGCCAGTAAACCACCGGGACAGGGCGGTGAGCAGTTCTTC. It translates to CASKPPGQGGEQFF.

The V and J genes are TRBV7-9 and TRBJ2-1; D possibly corresponds to TRBD1 (5 bases). In germline, CDR1 is SEHNR, CDR2 FQNEAQ (reference sequence). The CDR3 consists of 14 residues. V lost 6 bases and J 5 bases, leaving 14 bases between the germline ends. The CDR3 region has the DNA TGTGCCAGCAGGACGGACACAAGAGACAATGAGCAGTTCTTC. The encoded protein is CASRTDTRDNEQFF.

The chain has TRBV28 and TRBJ1-1; 9 nucleotides agree with TRBD1. Trimming cost V 6 bases and J 4 bases; bases outside gene matches: 9. The CDR3 spans 15 residues. Germline loops: CDR1 MDHEN, CDR2 SYDVKM. CDR3 loop: CASSTTGGAGTEAFF. The CDR3 nucleotides are TGTGCCAGCAGCACAACAGGGGGCGCGGGCACTGAAGCTTTCTTT.